The sequence of this T cell receptor beta chain was determined in a study of graft-versus-host responses after intestinal transplantation. The protocol was immunoSEQ multiplex PCR, while the TCRdb copy is restricted to in-frame clones and leaves out a portion. The data contain some 90,000 clones, 90% of them singletons. Trimming removed 3 bases at V and 7 bases at J, with 9 bases between. Germline CDR1 reads KGHSH; CDR2 reads LQKENI. The CDR3 is 12 amino acids. In the case of this clone: Its cognate antigen is unknown.

The sequences come from unstimulated CD4+ T cells sorted from spleen or lymph node cells, collected before intestinal transplant. The chain recombines TRBV18 with TRBJ1-1; D is unresolved. The sequence was collected from a human donor who received an intestinal transplant. The CDR3 here is CASSPTPGEAFF. CDR3 DNA: TGTGCCAGCTCACCCACACCAGGTGAAGCTTTCTTT.